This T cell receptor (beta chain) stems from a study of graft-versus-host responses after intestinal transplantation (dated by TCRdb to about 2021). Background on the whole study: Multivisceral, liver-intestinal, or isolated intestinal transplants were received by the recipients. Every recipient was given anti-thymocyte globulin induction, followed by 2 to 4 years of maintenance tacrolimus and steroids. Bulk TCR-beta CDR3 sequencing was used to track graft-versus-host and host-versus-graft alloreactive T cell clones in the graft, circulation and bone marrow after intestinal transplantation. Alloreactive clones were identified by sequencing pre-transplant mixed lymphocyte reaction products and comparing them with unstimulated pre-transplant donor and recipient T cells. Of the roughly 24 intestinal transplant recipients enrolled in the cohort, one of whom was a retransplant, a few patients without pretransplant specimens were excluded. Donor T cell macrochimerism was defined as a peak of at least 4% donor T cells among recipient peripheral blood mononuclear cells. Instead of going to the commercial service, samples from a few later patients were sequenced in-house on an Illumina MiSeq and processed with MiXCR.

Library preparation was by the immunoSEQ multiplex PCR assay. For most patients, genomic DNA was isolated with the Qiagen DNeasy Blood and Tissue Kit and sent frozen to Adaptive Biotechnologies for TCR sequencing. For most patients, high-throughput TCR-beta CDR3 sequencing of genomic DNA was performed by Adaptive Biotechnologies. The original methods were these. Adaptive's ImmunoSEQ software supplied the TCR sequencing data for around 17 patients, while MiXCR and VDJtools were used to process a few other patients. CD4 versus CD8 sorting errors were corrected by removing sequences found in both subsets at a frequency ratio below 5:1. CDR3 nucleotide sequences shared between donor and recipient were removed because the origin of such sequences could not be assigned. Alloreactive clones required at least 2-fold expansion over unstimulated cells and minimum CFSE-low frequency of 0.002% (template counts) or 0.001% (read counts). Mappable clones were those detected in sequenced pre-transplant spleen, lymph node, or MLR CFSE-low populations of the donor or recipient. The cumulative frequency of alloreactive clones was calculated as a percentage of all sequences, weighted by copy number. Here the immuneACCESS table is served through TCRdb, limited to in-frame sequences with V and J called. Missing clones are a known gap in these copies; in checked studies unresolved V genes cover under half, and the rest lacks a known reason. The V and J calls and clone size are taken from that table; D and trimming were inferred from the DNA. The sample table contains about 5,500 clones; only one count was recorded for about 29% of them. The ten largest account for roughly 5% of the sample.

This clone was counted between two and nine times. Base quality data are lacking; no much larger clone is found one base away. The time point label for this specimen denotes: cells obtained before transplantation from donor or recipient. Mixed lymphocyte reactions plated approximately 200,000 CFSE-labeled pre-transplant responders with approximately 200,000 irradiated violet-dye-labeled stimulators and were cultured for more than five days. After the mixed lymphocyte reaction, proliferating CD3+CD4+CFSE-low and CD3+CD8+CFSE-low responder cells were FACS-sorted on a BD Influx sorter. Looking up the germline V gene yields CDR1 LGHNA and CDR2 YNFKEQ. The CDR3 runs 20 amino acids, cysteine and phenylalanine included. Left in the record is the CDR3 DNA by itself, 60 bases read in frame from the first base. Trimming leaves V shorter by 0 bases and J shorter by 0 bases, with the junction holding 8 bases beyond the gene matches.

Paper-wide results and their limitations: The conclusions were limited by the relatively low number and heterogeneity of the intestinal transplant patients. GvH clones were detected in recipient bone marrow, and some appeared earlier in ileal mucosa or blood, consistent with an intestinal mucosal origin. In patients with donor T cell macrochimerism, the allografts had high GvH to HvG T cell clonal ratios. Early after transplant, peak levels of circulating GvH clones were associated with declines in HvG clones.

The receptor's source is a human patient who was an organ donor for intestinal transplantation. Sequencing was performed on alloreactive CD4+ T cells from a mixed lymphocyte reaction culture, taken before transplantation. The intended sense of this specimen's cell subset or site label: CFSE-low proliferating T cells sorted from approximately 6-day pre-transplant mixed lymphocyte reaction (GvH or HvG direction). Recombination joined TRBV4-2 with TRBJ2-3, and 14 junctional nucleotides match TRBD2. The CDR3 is CASSQERGLAGGRSTDTQYF. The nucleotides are TGTGCCAGCAGCCAAGAACGAGGACTAGCGGGGGGTCGAAGCACAGATACGCAGTATTTT.